Listed below are T cell receptor beta chains from one sample, sequenced in a study of blood T cell repertoires in COVID-19. Some clones are missing from TCRdb's copy, which holds only in-frame ones; the method was immunoSEQ multiplex PCR. The table shows just under 350,000 clones, with approximately 91% occurring only once. Sequencing used peripheral blood. These receptors were taken from a woman between 65 and 79 years old with COVID-19, enrolled during active disease. The CDR3 runs from the conserved cysteine through the conserved F or W. A D gene is named only where the DNA matches it firmly. Not all rows give a size; the values are once, few, many and, for expanded clones, a class.

d_call	cdr3_length	j_call	v_call	clone_size	cdr3_nt	cdr3_aa
.	20	TRBJ2-7	TRBV21-1	.	TGTGCCAGCCGTCCATACAGCAATGCATTAACCGGCCTCCTCTCCTACGAGCAGTACTTC	CASRPYSNALTGLLSYEQYF
TRBD1	17	TRBJ2-7	TRBV5-8	.	TGTGCCAGCAGCTTTCTTCTCCCGGACAGGCCCTCCTACGAGCAGTACTTC	CASSFLLPDRPSYEQYF
TRBD1	16	TRBJ1-2	TRBV14	.	TGTGCCAGCAGCCAAACGGAGACAGGGGACACCTATGGCTACACCTTC	CASSQTETGDTYGYTF
.	15	TRBJ1-3	TRBV11-2	.	TGTGCCAGCAGCTTTTCCCCGGTACTTGGAAACACCATATATTTT	CASSFSPVLGNTIYF
.	13	TRBJ2-5	TRBV12-3/TRBV12-4	.	TGTGCCAGCAGTTTAACTACCCCGGAGACCCAGTACTTC	CASSLTTPETQYF
.	13	TRBJ1-2	TRBV28	.	TGTGCCAGCAGTTTAACGGTAAACTATGGCTACACCTTC	CASSLTVNYGYTF
TRBD1	15	TRBJ2-5	TRBV5-6	.	TGTGCCAGCAGCTCCGGACAGGGGGCCAGAGAGACCCAGTACTTC	CASSSGQGARETQYF
.	12	TRBJ2-7	TRBV30	.	TGTGCCTGGAATGCGGGGAGCTACGAGCAGTACTTC	CAWNAGSYEQYF
TRBD1	15	TRBJ1-2	TRBV3-1/TRBV3-2	.	TGTGCCAGCAGCCACAGGACAGGGGGTAACTATGGCTACACCTTC	CASSHRTGGNYGYTF
TRBD2	16	TRBJ2-3	TRBV10-3	once	TGTGCCATCAGTCTGACTAGCGGGGGGGCTGGAGATACGCAGTATTTT	CAISLTSGGAGDTQYF
TRBD1	14	TRBJ2-3	TRBV2	.	TGTGCCAGCACTCCGGGACAGGGGTCCTATACGCAGTATTTT	CASTPGQGSYTQYF
.	13	TRBJ2-7	TRBV25-1	.	TGTGCCAGCAGTGAGAGGCACCTCTACGAGCAGTACTTC	CASSERHLYEQYF
TRBD1	13	TRBJ2-5	TRBV2	.	TGTGCCGACGCGGGACAGGACCAAGAGACCCAGTACTTC	CADAGQDQETQYF
.	13	TRBJ2-3	TRBV5-1	once	TGCGCCAGCAGCTCCCAGGTCCCTGATACGCAGTATTTT	CASSSQVPDTQYF
.	15	TRBJ1-2	TRBV21-1	.	TGTGCCAGCAGCGCTAAGGCGGGAGCTAACTATGGCTACACCTTC	CASSAKAGANYGYTF
TRBD1	16	TRBJ2-7	TRBV5-1	.	TGCGCCAGCAGCCGGCAGATGACAGGGATCCCCTACGAGCAGTACTTC	CASSRQMTGIPYEQYF
TRBD1	11	TRBJ1-2	TRBV20-1	.	TGCAGGGCCGGGACAGGGGATGGCTACACCTTC	CRAGTGDGYTF
.	17	TRBJ1-4	TRBV30	.	TGTGCCTGGAGTTTAAGTGGGGGGGGCAGTGGTAATGAAAAACTGTTTTTT	CAWSLSGGGSGNEKLFF
.	14	TRBJ1-4	TRBV6-5	.	TGTGCCAGCAGCCGGGAGGGCACTAATGAAAAACTGTTTTTT	CASSREGTNEKLFF
.	15	TRBJ2-2	TRBV14	.	TGTGCCAGCAGCCAAGGTTACTCGAACACCGGGGAGCTGTTTTTT	CASSQGYSNTGELFF
.	15	TRBJ1-1	TRBV7-9	.	TGTGCCAGCAGCGAACAGGGCCCTGAGGACACTGAAGCTTTCTTT	CASSEQGPEDTEAFF
TRBD2	18	TRBJ2-7	TRBV5-1	few	TGCGCCAGCAGCGCAGGACTAGCGGGGGGCCCTAGTTCCTACGAGCAGTACTTC	CASSAGLAGGPSSYEQYF
TRBD2	16	TRBJ2-5	TRBV3-1/TRBV3-2	once	TGTGCCAGCAGCCAAGATCGGTCGGGGGGGCCAGAGACCCAGTACTTC	CASSQDRSGGPETQYF
TRBD2	15	TRBJ2-5	TRBV5-1	once	TGCGCCAGCAGCTCGGTGGCGGGGGGGCAAGAGACCCAGTACTTC	CASSSVAGGQETQYF
.	13	TRBJ1-5	TRBV28	.	TGTGCCGGTCAAAGGGGGTCTAATCAGCCCCAGCATTTT	CAGQRGSNQPQHF
TRBD1	14	TRBJ1-1	TRBV5-4	.	TGTGCCAGCAGCTTGGGACAGGGAGGCGATGAAGCTTTCTTT	CASSLGQGGDEAFF
TRBD1	13	TRBJ2-7	TRBV5-1	.	TGCGCCAGCAGTTCCCAGGGGGTGTACGAGCAGTACTTC	CASSSQGVYEQYF
TRBD1	18	TRBJ2-7	TRBV28	.	TGTGCCAGCAATTCCATATCCGGGACAGGGTCGAGCCCCTACGAGCAGTACTTC	CASNSISGTGSSPYEQYF
TRBD2	15	TRBJ2-7	TRBV19	.	TGTGCCAGTAACCCGGGGACTAGCGGGGGCTACGAGCAGTACTTC	CASNPGTSGGYEQYF
.	13	TRBJ1-2	TRBV18	.	TGTGCCAGCTCACCAAGCAGGGTCTATGGCTACACCTTC	CASSPSRVYGYTF
.	12	TRBJ1-2	TRBV7-2	.	TGTGCCAGCAGCTTAGGAGCCTATGGCTACACCTTC	CASSLGAYGYTF
.	12	TRBJ1-2	TRBV28	.	TGTGCCAGCAGTGTGAGGGTGGAAGGCTACACCTTC	CASSVRVEGYTF
.	16	TRBJ2-5	TRBV4-1	.	TGCGCCAGCAGCCACCAGGGTCGGGTCCCCATCCAGACCCAGTACTTC	CASSHQGRVPIQTQYF
TRBD1	13	TRBJ2-7	TRBV5-4	.	TGTGCCAGCAGCTTGGGACAGGGTGACGAGCAGTACTTC	CASSLGQGDEQYF
.	14	TRBJ2-7	TRBV13	.	TGTGCCAGCAGCACGAGAGGGGGAACCTACGAGCAGTACTTC	CASSTRGGTYEQYF
TRBD1	14	TRBJ1-2	TRBV6-6	.	TGTGCCAGCAGCCCCCATCCGGGACAGCTGGGCTACACCTTC	CASSPHPGQLGYTF
.	14	TRBJ2-7	TRBV6-6	.	TGTGCCAGCAGTTACGAAGGGGGAGATAGCGAGCAGTACTTC	CASSYEGGDSEQYF
.	13	TRBJ1-1	TRBV7-9	.	TGTGCCAGCAGCTTTCCAGGTAACCCTGAAGCTTTCTTT	CASSFPGNPEAFF
.	14	TRBJ1-1	TRBV9	.	TGTGCCAGCGCCCGTGGGGGGAGGGACACTGAAGCTTTCTTT	CASARGGRDTEAFF
.	14	TRBJ2-7	TRBV2	.	TGTGCCAGCAGTACGGTCAGGGGAAGGGACGAGCAGTACTTC	CASSTVRGRDEQYF
.	12	TRBJ1-2	TRBV9	.	TGTGCCAGCAGCGTAGGAGGCTATGGCTACACCTTC	CASSVGGYGYTF
TRBD2	14	TRBJ2-7	TRBV7-2	.	TGTGCCAGCAGCATCGGGACTAGCGGGGACGAGCAGTACTTC	CASSIGTSGDEQYF
TRBD1	14	TRBJ2-2	TRBV28	.	TGTGCCAGCAGTTTACTGGGACAGGTCCGGGTGCTGTTTTTT	CASSLLGQVRVLFF
.	15	TRBJ1-1	TRBV7-3	.	TGTGCCAGCAGCTTAACTGGGGGCGGTAACACTGAAGCTTTCTTT	CASSLTGGGNTEAFF
TRBD1	14	TRBJ1-4	TRBV7-9	.	TGTGCCAGCAGCTCCGACAGGGGAGGGGAAAAACTGTTTTTT	CASSSDRGGEKLFF
.	16	TRBJ1-6	TRBV10-2	.	TGCGCCAGCAGTGCACGCAGGGCCGAGGCAAATTCACCCCTCCACTTT	CASSARRAEANSPLHF
.	14	TRBJ2-2	TRBV4-3	.	TGCGCCAGCAGCCCGACAACTAGGTACGGGGAGCTGTTTTTT	CASSPTTRYGELFF
TRBD1	13	TRBJ1-1	TRBV7-7	.	TGTGCCAGCAGCCAGGGGACAGGGGCTGAAGCTTTCTTT	CASSQGTGAEAFF
.	17	TRBJ2-7	TRBV7-2	.	TGTGCCAGCAGCTTAGTTTATGGCGGCAGCAGCTCCTACGAGCAGTACTTC	CASSLVYGGSSSYEQYF
TRBD1	16	TRBJ1-2	TRBV19	.	TGTGCCAGTAGTATGCCAGACAGGGCTACCTACTATGGCTACACCTTC	CASSMPDRATYYGYTF
.	16	TRBJ1-2	TRBV7-2	few	TGTGCCAGCAGCTTCTCCCGGGACACCCTTAACTATGGCTACACCTTC	CASSFSRDTLNYGYTF
.	13	TRBJ2-3	TRBV11-3	once	TGTGCCAGCAGCTTAGCTTCTTTACAGAAGCAGTATTTT	CASSLASLQKQYF
TRBD1	14	TRBJ2-1	TRBV3-1/TRBV3-2	.	TGTGCCAGCAGCCCCGGGACAGGGACCAATGAGCAGTTCTTC	CASSPGTGTNEQFF
TRBD2	15	TRBJ2-3	TRBV6-5	.	TGTGCCAGCAGCGTCGGGGGGGATGACTCAGATACGCAGTATTTT	CASSVGGDDSDTQYF
.	15	TRBJ2-1	TRBV19	.	TGTGCCAGTAGTATAGTAACTAGCTCCTACAATGAGCAGTTCTTC	CASSIVTSSYNEQFF
.	13	TRBJ1-2	TRBV5-1	.	TGCGCCAGCAGCTCCTCAGGGGAAGGAGGCTACACCTTC	CASSSSGEGGYTF
.	11	TRBJ1-1	TRBV30	.	TGTGCCTGGGGGTCGTCGGGTGAAGCTTTCTTT	CAWGSSGEAFF
TRBD1	15	TRBJ1-1	TRBV5-1	.	TGCGCCAGCAGCTTGGGGGGACAGGGGAACACTGAAGCTTTCTTT	CASSLGGQGNTEAFF